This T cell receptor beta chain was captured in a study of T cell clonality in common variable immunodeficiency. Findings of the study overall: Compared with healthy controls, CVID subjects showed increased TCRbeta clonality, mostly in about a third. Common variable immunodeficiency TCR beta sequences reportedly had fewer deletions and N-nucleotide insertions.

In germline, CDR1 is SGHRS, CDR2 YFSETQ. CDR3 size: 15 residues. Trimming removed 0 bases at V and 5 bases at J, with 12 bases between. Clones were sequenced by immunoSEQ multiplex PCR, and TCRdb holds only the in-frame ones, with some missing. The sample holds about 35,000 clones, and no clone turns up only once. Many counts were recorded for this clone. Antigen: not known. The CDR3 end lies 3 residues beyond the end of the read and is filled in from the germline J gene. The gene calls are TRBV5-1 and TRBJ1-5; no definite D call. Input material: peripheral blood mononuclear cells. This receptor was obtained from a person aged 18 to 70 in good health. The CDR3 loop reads CASSLEGLAYQPQHF. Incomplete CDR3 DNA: TGCGCCAGCAGCTTGGAAGGTCTAGCCTATCAGCCC.